This TCR beta chain was identified in a study of T-cell reconstitution after alpha-beta-depleted transplantation in children. This sample's TCRbeta library carried unique molecular identifier barcodes. One entry per CDR3 protein results from TCRdb running MiXCR on the PCR reads. The table shows 150,000 to 250,000 distinct CDR3 sequences, with roughly 6.3% occurring only once. This clonotype was detected many times. Its antigen is still unknown. Study outcomes and limitations: A year had passed since transplant, and T-cell counts and diversity by then came mostly from newly produced T cells. As was reported, about two months after transplant, alpha-beta T cells came from several hundred expanded graft clones. It was surviving recipient T cells and thymic progenitors that gave some patients high TCRbeta diversity at day 60.

This CDR3 region has 13 residues. Trimming removed 1 base from V and 5 bases from J, with 8 bases in between. Germline V lookup: CDR1 SGHRS, CDR2 YFSETQ. The source was PBMCs, collected before TCRalphabeta/CD19-depleted stem cell transplant. The rearrangement links TRBV5-1 to TRBJ2-3, with D uncertain. This receptor was obtained from a girl under two years old with combined immunodeficiency, due to receive a stem cell transplant. CDR3 coding DNA: TGCGCCAGCAGCTTGAGACGCAGAGATACGCAGTATTTT. Translating it yields CASSLRRRDTQYF.